This T cell receptor (beta chain) comes out of a study of technical replicates of blood from a handful of donors. With 5 bases removed from V and 1 base from J, the gap between germline ends came to 17 bases. The germline gives CDR1 SGHAT, CDR2 FQNNGV. CDR3 length: 17 residues. Only one count was recorded for this clone. Generated by immunoSEQ multiplex PCR, the TCRdb table keeps only in-frame clones and is missing some. The sample has 65,000 to 95,000 clones, 90% to 95% seen once. The J gene is TRBJ2-2, the V gene TRBV11-2, with a weak D call TRBD2 (5 bases). Input material: T cells isolated from PBMCs. This sequence originates from a human donor in good health. The CDR3 here is CASSPRGLDVNTGELFF. CDR3 in DNA: TGTGCCAGCAGCCCCCGAGGACTGGACGTGAACACCGGGGAGCTGTTTTTT.